This T cell receptor beta chain was identified during a study of blood T cell repertoires in COVID-19. Study at large: Whether acute or convalescent, the COVID-19 samples came from the United States, Italy and Spain. T cells, B-cell-depleted T cells, or PBMCs provided the cDNA or gDNA that served as material.

Authors' processing steps: Amplifying reference gene primers gave estimates of nucleated cell counts. The assay was immunoSEQ multiplex PCR, and TCRdb's table has in-frame clones only and misses some. The DNA was the basis for D and trimming; V, J and clone size are from that table. The sample lists 100,000 to 150,000 clones, almost 70% occurring once. The CDR3 spans 18 residues. The J segment lost 0 bases and the V segment lost 5 bases, leaving 11 bases of the junction unmatched. Per the germline V gene, CDR1 is SGHVS and CDR2 is FQNEAQ. The rearrangement uses TRBV7-8 and TRBJ1-5; 9 bases fit TRBD1. The material sequenced was peripheral blood. The TCR sequence derives from a woman between 65 and 79 years old with acute or convalescent COVID-19. CDR3 sequence (DNA): TGTGCCAGCAGCCTAGACGAGACAGGGGGTAATAGCAATCAGCCCCAGCATTTT. Translating gives CASSLDETGGNSNQPQHF.